These T cell receptor beta chains were read from a single sample in a study of CD8+ T cells in alopecia areata. This table comes from immunoSEQ multiplex PCR, and its TCRdb copy is limited to in-frame clones, with some not included. Among roughly 150,000 clones listed, 50% to 60% were seen once. The specimen sequenced was CD4+ T cells sorted from blood. These receptors all come from a human donor in good health. Each CDR3 is given with its conserved first and last residue. A D gene is named only where the DNA matches it firmly. Clone size is not always given. Where it is, it says once, few, many or a class for expanded clones.

TGTGCTAGTGGTTTGACCCGGGGCGGGACATACTACAATGAGCAGTTCTTC | CASGLTRGGTYYNEQFF | TRBJ2-1 | NA | NA | TRBV12-5
TGTGCCAGCAGTGAGGTTAGCGGGGAGCTGTTTTTT | CASSEVSGELFF | TRBJ2-2 | NA | NA | TRBV6-1
TGTGCCAGCAGCCGCCAACGCTGGACCCAGTACTTC | CASSRQRWTQYF | TRBJ2-5 | few | NA | TRBV7-2
TGTGCCAGCAAAAGAGTGAGCGAGCAGTACTTC | CASKRVSEQYF | TRBJ2-7 | NA | NA | TRBV2
TGTGCCAGCAGCTTAGGGTCCCTCGGGACACACTCCTACGAGCAGTACTTC | CASSLGSLGTHSYEQYF | TRBJ2-7 | NA | NA | TRBV13
TGTGCCAGCAGTGAATATATGGAATACGAGCAGTACTTC | CASSEYMEYEQYF | TRBJ2-7 | NA | NA | TRBV25-1
TGTGCCAGCAGCCCCCGGTCGGGAGCCTTCTCTGGGGCCAACGTCCTGACTTTC | CASSPRSGAFSGANVLTF | TRBJ2-6 | NA | NA | TRBV7-2
TGTGCCAGCAGTGAATTCGGTACGACCTATGGCTACACCTTC | CASSEFGTTYGYTF | TRBJ1-2 | NA | NA | TRBV25-1
TGTGCCAGCTCACCTACTAGCGGAGGCTCCTACGAGCAGTACTTC | CASSPTSGGSYEQYF | TRBJ2-7 | NA | TRBD2 | TRBV18
TGCAGCGTTGAAGATTTGGGCCCTACGCAGTATTTT | CSVEDLGPTQYF | TRBJ2-3 | few | NA | TRBV29-1
TGTGCAAGTCGCCCCAGACTGGGGATGAGAACAGATACGCAGTATTTT | CASRPRLGMRTDTQYF | TRBJ2-3 | few | NA | TRBV12-2
TGCAGCGCCGGGTGGGCTAGCGGGATCTACAATGAGCAGTTCTTC | CSAGWASGIYNEQFF | TRBJ2-1 | NA | TRBD2 | TRBV29-1
TGTGCCAGCAGCTTCTCGGTGGAGCAGTTCTTC | CASSFSVEQFF | TRBJ2-1 | once | NA | TRBV11-2
TGTGCCAGCAGCACCCGGACAGGAGCAGAGACCCAGTACTTC | CASSTRTGAETQYF | TRBJ2-5 | NA | TRBD1 | TRBV7-2
TGTGCCCTGAATTTGAGGGGCTCTTCTGGCTACACCTTC | CALNLRGSSGYTF | TRBJ1-2 | NA | NA | TRBV30
TGCGCCAGCAGAGCTACAGGGTTCGACAATGAGCAGTTCTTC | CASRATGFDNEQFF | TRBJ2-1 | NA | NA | TRBV4-1
TGTGCCAGCAGCTTTTGGCAGGGGGCTGGCAATGAGCAGTTCTTC | CASSFWQGAGNEQFF | TRBJ2-1 | NA | TRBD1 | TRBV7-2
TGTGCCAGCAGGCCACTAGTAACGAAACGGCAAAACAATGAGCAGTTCTTC | CASRPLVTKRQNNEQFF | TRBJ2-1 | NA | NA | TRBV27
TGCAGCGTCGCCCAGGGTAATAGCAATCAGCCCCAGCATTTT | CSVAQGNSNQPQHF | TRBJ1-5 | NA | NA | TRBV29-1
TGTGCCAGCAGTGAAACAGGGGGGCCCGCTTCGAACACCGGGGAGCTGTTTTTT | CASSETGGPASNTGELFF | TRBJ2-2 | NA | TRBD1 | TRBV25-1
TGCGCCAGCAGCTTGGATCAGGGGAATCGGTACGAGCAGTACTTC | CASSLDQGNRYEQYF | TRBJ2-7 | few | NA | TRBV5-1
TGTGCCAGCAGTCGAGATGACAGAGGGCTTCAAGCTTTCTTT | CASSRDDRGLQAFF | TRBJ1-1 | NA | NA | TRBV6-5
TGTGCCAGCAGTAGGGCGGGGATGAACACCGGGGAGCTGGTTTTT | CASSRAGMNTGELVF | TRBJ2-2 | NA | NA | TRBV6-5